The 5 T cell receptor beta chains given below trace back to one sample, sequenced in a study of Graves' ophthalmopathy and Graves' hyperthyroidism. Beta-chain TCR CDR3 regions were amplified from RNA transcripts. HTBI primers were employed in first-round RT-PCR, then a second-round multiplex PCR followed. A single record per CDR3 protein comes from TCRdb applying MiXCR to the multiplex PCR reads. The table lists 200,000 to 250,000 distinct CDR3 sequences, around a fifth of them singletons. The sample taken for sequencing was peripheral blood. These TCRs come from a woman between 50 and 59 years old with Graves' ophthalmopathy.

This clonotype was seen at least ten times. The chain carries TRBV6-1 and TRBJ1-6, with 10 positions matching TRBD1. This CDR3 comprises 15 residues. Looked up from germline, CDR1 is MNHNS and CDR2 is SASEGT. Trimming removed 5 bases from V and 9 bases from J; junction bases left unmatched: 7. CDR3: CASSRRDRGISPLHF. As DNA, the CDR3 is TGTGCCAGCAGTCGCCGGGACAGGGGCATTTCACCCCTCCACTTT.

Ten or more counts support this clonotype. This chain joins TRBV7-3 and TRBJ1-1; D not certain. Per the germline V gene, CDR1 is SGHTA and CDR2 is FQGTGA. The CDR3 is 13 residues long. With 5 bases removed from V and 4 bases from J, the gap between germline ends came to 11 bases. CDR3 sequence reads: CASSPKPGTEAFF. CDR3 nucleotide sequence: TGTGCCAGCAGCCCGAAACCTGGCACTGAAGCTTTCTTT. Variable domain in full (rest from reference TRBV7-3 and TRBJ1-1): GAGVSQTPSNKVTEKGKYVELRCDPISGHTALYWYRQSLGQGPEFLIYFQGTGAADDSGLPNDRFFAVRPEGSVSTLKIQRTERGDSAVYLCASSPKPGTEAFFGQGTRLTVV.

This clonotype was counted many times. In DNA form, the CDR3 reads TGCAGCGTTCATAGCCCTAATTCCTACGAGCAGTACTTC. Protein: CSVHSPNSYEQYF. V gene TRBV29-1 combines with J gene TRBJ2-7; D is uncertain. The CDR3 extends over 13 amino acids. V lost 5 bases to trimming and J lost 1 base, with 12 bases between them. Germline assignment: CDR1 SQVTM and CDR2 ANQGSEA.

This clonotype is classed as medium-sized. V gene TRBV27 combines with J gene TRBJ2-7; TRBD2 matches 9 bases. The germline gives CDR1 MNHEY, CDR2 SMNVEV (reference sequence). Trimming removed 6 bases from V and 3 bases from J; junction bases left unmatched: 6. This CDR3 is built from 14 residues. This chain's CDR3 is CASSMSGGFYEQYF. The CDR3 DNA follows: TGTGCCAGCAGCATGAGCGGGGGGTTCTACGAGCAGTACTTC.

This clonotype showed up many times. The CDR3 DNA reads as TGTGCCATCAGTGGGTCTAGCTTCCCCTACGAGCAGTACTTC. It encodes CAISGSSFPYEQYF. The chain uses TRBV10-3 and TRBJ2-7, with D tentatively TRBD2 (5 bases). Germline lookup yields CDR1 ENHRY and CDR2 SYGVKD. Trimming shortened V by 4 bases and J by 2 bases, and 12 bases separated the two germline ends. This CDR3 has 14 amino acids.